The 13 T cell receptor beta chains below were found in one sample sequenced in a study of blood T cell repertoires in COVID-19. This table comes from immunoSEQ multiplex PCR, and its TCRdb copy is limited to in-frame clones, with some not included. The table lists 150,000 or so clones, around 87% of them singletons, with almost 1% in the top ten. Sequencing was performed on peripheral blood. The receptors were gathered from a man between 18 and 29 years old with acute or convalescent COVID-19.

The CDR3 bases are TGTGCCAGCAGCTTAGCCTTTAGCGGGGCTATAGATACGCAGTATTTT. This translates into CASSLAFSGAIDTQYF. The chain links TRBV7-8 to TRBJ2-3; 8 bases are shared with TRBD2. CDR1 is SGHVS and CDR2 is FQNEAQ in the germline V gene. This CDR3 is 16 amino acids long. V dropped 0 bases and J dropped 5; count of bases not matched to a gene: 7.

This chain links TRBV30 with TRBJ1-6; 7 nucleotides match TRBD1. The CDR3 runs 14 residues. Germline CDR1 reads GTSNPN; CDR2 reads SVGIG (reference sequence). The trim removed 3 bases at V and 9 bases at J, leaving 8 bases unmatched. CDR3 bases: TGTGCCTGGAGGATGACAGGGTGGGGTTCACCCCTCCACTTT. Its translation is CAWRMTGWGSPLHF. The full variable domain, with the rest looked up from reference TRBV30 and TRBJ1-6, is SQTIHQWPATLVQPVGSPLSLECTVEGTSNPNLYWYRQAAGRGLQLLFYSVGIGQISSEVPQNLSASRPQDRQFILSSKKLLLSDSGFYLCAWRMTGWGSPLHFGNGTRLTVT.

The V and J genes are TRBV5-1 and TRBJ2-5, with D tentatively TRBD2 (5 bases). The germline V gene has CDR1 SGHRS and CDR2 YFSETQ. V lost 0 bases, J lost 0 bases, and 15 bases lay in between. The CDR3 is 17 residues long. In nucleotides, the CDR3 is TGCGCCAGCAGCTTGGGAGTACGGCGGGCAAACCAAGAGACCCAGTACTTC. Amino acid sequence: CASSLGVRRANQETQYF.

This chain uses TRBV4-1 with TRBJ2-7, with 12 bases aligning to TRBD1. CDR3 length equals 16 residues. J gave up 6 bases and V 0 bases, and 6 bases lay outside the gene matches. Germline lookup yields CDR1 MGHRA and CDR2 YSYEKL. The CDR3 nucleotides read TGCGCCAGCAGCCAAGAAGGGGGACAGGGGGCGCGCGAGCAGTACGTC. It codes for CASSQEGGQGAREQYV.

This clone was counted between two and nine times. The V call is TRBV4-1, the J call TRBJ1-3; TRBD1 agrees at 9 bases. The V gene's germline CDR1 is MGHRA and CDR2 YSYEKL. The CDR3 has 15 residues. V was clipped by 2 bases and J by 8 bases; unmatched bases: 7. The CDR3 protein is CASSQPPTGGHTIYF. The CDR3 DNA sequence: TGCGCCAGCAGCCAACCCCCCACAGGGGGCCACACCATATATTTT.

V and J are TRBV18 and TRBJ1-3; 7 nucleotides agree with TRBD1. Germline V gives CDR1 KGHSH, CDR2 LQKENI. The CDR3 has 16 amino acids. The V segment lost 3 bases and the J segment 0 bases; nucleotides outside the gene matches: 5. CDR3 bases: TGTGCCAGCTCACCGACCGGGACAGCCTCTGGAAACACCATATATTTT. It translates to CASSPTGTASGNTIYF.

The J gene is TRBJ1-4, the V gene TRBV30; D ambiguous. The CDR3 is 11 amino acids. Trimming took off 2 bases at V and 7 bases at J, with 5 bases between the two ends. The V gene's germline CDR1 is GTSNPN and CDR2 SVGIG (reference sequence). The CDR3 here is CAWSSGEKLFF. CDR3 nucleotides: TGTGCCTGGAGTTCGGGTGAAAAACTGTTTTTT.

This sequence joins TRBV5-1 and TRBJ2-1; 15 nucleotides line up with TRBD2. Germline CDR1 reads SGHRS; CDR2 reads YFSETQ. The length of the CDR3 is 16 residues. The trim removed 4 bases at V and 4 bases at J, leaving 3 bases unmatched. Here the CDR3 reads CASSPGLAGGYNEQFF. DNA of the CDR3: TGCGCCAGCAGCCCGGGACTAGCGGGGGGATACAATGAGCAGTTCTTC.

The chain couples TRBV5-4 to TRBJ2-1; 9 nucleotides line up with TRBD1. The CDR3 sequence is 14 residues long. Germline assignment: CDR1 SGHNT and CDR2 YYREEE (reference sequence). The V and J ends lost 6 bases and 5 bases, in that order; junction bases with no gene match: 6. CDR3 loop: CASTETGGDNEQFF. DNA of the CDR3: TGTGCCAGCACCGAGACAGGGGGGGACAATGAGCAGTTCTTC.

The genes are TRBV7-3 and TRBJ2-2, with 7 bases fitting TRBD1. CDR1 and CDR2 (germline): SGHTA, FQGTGA. The CDR3 length is 15 residues. With 2 bases clipped from V and 3 bases from J, the junction kept 3 bases outside the gene matches. CDR3 nucleotides: TGTGCCAGCAGCTTAGGGGACAGCCACACCGGGGAGCTGTTTTTT. Amino acid sequence: CASSLGDSHTGELFF.

The rearrangement joins TRBV7-8 to TRBJ1-2, with 9 bases lining up with TRBD1. The germline V gene has CDR1 SGHVS and CDR2 FQNEAQ. V lost 4 bases to trimming and J lost 8 bases; unmatched junction nucleotides: 11. This CDR3 contains 15 residues. CDR3 coding DNA: TGTGCCAGCAGCTCGACCTCGACAGGGGGATGGGGCTACACCTTC. It is translated as CASSSTSTGGWGYTF.

This chain links TRBV30 with TRBJ1-1, with 7 bases identical to TRBD1. The V gene's germline CDR1 is GTSNPN and CDR2 SVGIG (reference sequence). V shed 1 base and J 1 base; nucleotides not matched to a gene: 3. The CDR3 runs 14 residues. The CDR3 nucleotides are TGTGCCTGGAGTGCCTGGGACAGGAACACTGAAGCTTTCTTT. As protein: CAWSAWDRNTEAFF.

This clone was seen just once. The chain combines TRBV14 with TRBJ1-2; TRBD1 matches 9 bases. From germline, CDR1 is SGHDN and CDR2 FVKESK. Germline trimming cut 0 bases from V and 2 bases from J; bases unmatched to any gene: 13. The CDR3 is 19 amino acids. In DNA, the CDR3 is TGTGCCAGCAGCCAAGATAATTCGTGGACAGGGGATCCCAACTATGGCTACACCTTC. Amino acid sequence: CASSQDNSWTGDPNYGYTF.